This T cell receptor (beta chain) was sequenced during a study of T cells after yellow fever vaccination. Whole-study results and caveats: Overall, a small share of clonotypes was seen in both CD4 and CD8 compartments. In FACS-sorted repertoires, abundant clonotypes from the bulk population could appear as contaminants. Subsequent to the booster, the majority of primary-vaccination clones reappeared (around 96% CD4, 70% to 90% CD8).

Germline lookup yields CDR1 SQVTM and CDR2 ANQGSEA. This CDR3 has 11 residues. V gave up 5 bases and J gave up 6 bases, with 10 bases separating them. This clonotype came up a few times. Its antigen remains unidentified. As TCR cDNA was made by 5'RACE template switching, a universal primer site and UMIs were added. TCRdb processed the 5' RACE reads anew with MiXCR; each CDR3 protein has one entry. The data contain a few hundred thousand distinct CDR3 sequences, around 6.8% of them singletons. The source of this sequence is a young man who received the YFV17D yellow fever vaccine. The source was PBMCs, collected around 45 days after the first yellow fever vaccination. The chain recombines TRBV29-1 with TRBJ1-1; D ambiguous. CDR3 sequence: CSVWWFSEAFF. In nucleotides, the CDR3 is TGCAGCGTTTGGTGGTTCTCTGAAGCTTTCTTT.